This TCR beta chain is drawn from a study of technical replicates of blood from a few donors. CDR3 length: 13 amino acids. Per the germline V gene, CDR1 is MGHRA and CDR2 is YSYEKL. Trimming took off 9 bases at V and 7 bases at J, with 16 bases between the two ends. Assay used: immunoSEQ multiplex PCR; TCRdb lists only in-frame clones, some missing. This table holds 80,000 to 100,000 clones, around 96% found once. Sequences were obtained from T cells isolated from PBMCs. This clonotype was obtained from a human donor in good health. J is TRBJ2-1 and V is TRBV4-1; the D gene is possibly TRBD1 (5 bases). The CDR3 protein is CASGAGNLNEQFF. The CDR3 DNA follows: TGCGCCAGTGGAGCAGGGAATTTGAATGAGCAGTTCTTC.